A selection of T cell receptor beta chains follows, all from one sample in a study of identical twins. TCRdb reanalysed the 5' RACE reads using MiXCR and keeps one entry per CDR3 protein. The sample yields 1.5 million to 2 million distinct CDR3 sequences, roughly a third seen once. The specimen sequenced was cord blood. These receptors all stem from a newborn girl in good health. The CDR3 runs from the conserved cysteine through the conserved F or W. The order of the fields is clone size, D gene, V gene, J gene, CDR3 DNA, CDR3 protein. D genes are given only for firm matches. Size is stated for part of the rows, as once, few or many counts, or as a class when the clone is expanded.

few	TRBD2	TRBV4-1	TRBJ2-2	TGCGCCAGCAGCCAAGGTTTACTAGCGGCCAACACCGGGGAGCTGTTTTTT	CASSQGLLAANTGELFF
few	-	TRBV12-3/TRBV12-4	TRBJ1-2	TGTGCCAGCAGCTCCGGGACACGGGCTCTCGTAGCGGGGGGCTACACCTTC	CASSSGTRALVAGGYTF
few	TRBD1	TRBV20-1	TRBJ2-7	TGCAGTCCCAGACCGACAGGGTACGAGCAGTACTTC	CSPRPTGYEQYF
-	TRBD2	TRBV7-2	TRBJ2-5	TGTGCCAGCAGCTCTACTAGCGGGAAGTACTTC	CASSSTSGKYF
-	-	TRBV20-1	TRBJ1-5	TGCAGTGCTATCTCCTACGGCGGGTATCAGCCCCAGCATTTT	CSAISYGGYQPQHF
-	TRBD2	TRBV7-8	TRBJ2-4	TGTGCCAGCAGCTTAGGAAGGCGGGAGGCCAAAAACATTCAGTACTTC	CASSLGRREAKNIQYF
-	-	TRBV12-3/TRBV12-4	TRBJ1-2	TGTGCCAGCAGTTTATTCTTGTGGGACAATAACTATGGCTACACCTTC	CASSLFLWDNNYGYTF
-	-	TRBV25-1	TRBJ2-3	TGTGCCAGCAGTGAATGGTCCTGGCAGGCCTCTAGCACAGATACGCAGTATTTT	CASSEWSWQASSTDTQYF
-	-	TRBV27	TRBJ1-4	TGTGCCAGCAGTCTCTCTCGGCCGGGACACTATAATGAAAAACTGTTTTTT	CASSLSRPGHYNEKLFF
-	-	TRBV20-1	TRBJ1-6	TGCAGTGCTAGACAGGGAAATTATGATTCACCCCTCCACTTT	CSARQGNYDSPLHF
many	TRBD2	TRBV4-1	TRBJ2-1	TGCGCCAGCAGACTGGGACTAGCGGACTACAATGAGCAGTTCTTC	CASRLGLADYNEQFF
few	TRBD2	TRBV20-1	TRBJ2-1	TGCAGTGCCTCTACGGCGGGGGGGCAGAGTGAGCAGTTCTTC	CSASTAGGQSEQFF
-	-	TRBV19	TRBJ1-4	TGTGCCAGTAGTATGCCCGGTGAGAGGGAAAAACTGTTTTTT	CASSMPGEREKLFF
-	-	TRBV29-1	TRBJ2-7	TGCAGCGTTGTAAGGGGGGGCCAATCGCCTGAGCAGTACTTC	CSVVRGGQSPEQYF
once	TRBD1	TRBV5-1	TRBJ1-1	TGCGCCAGCAGCCCACTTAGACAGGGGGCCCGGAACACTGAAGCTTTCTTT	CASSPLRQGARNTEAFF
-	TRBD1	TRBV28	TRBJ2-7	TGTGCCAGCAGACAGGACAGGGGCCCCTACGAGCAGTACTTC	CASRQDRGPYEQYF
many	-	TRBV7-2	TRBJ2-1	TGTGCCAGCAGCTTTATTTTCCCGGGGCCCAATGAGCAGTTCTTC	CASSFIFPGPNEQFF
-	-	TRBV24-1	TRBJ2-5	TGTGCCACCAGTGATTTAGGGACCCAAGAGACCCAGTACTTC	CATSDLGTQETQYF
few	-	TRBV2	TRBJ1-2	TGTGCCAGCAGTGAAATGTTGGGCTATGGCTACACCTTC	CASSEMLGYGYTF
few	-	TRBV12-3/TRBV12-4	TRBJ2-7	TGTGCCAGCAGTTTTTTTTTAGGCCCCAGGGACGGGTACGACGAGCAGTACTTC	CASSFFLGPRDGYDEQYF
-	-	TRBV20-1	TRBJ2-1	TGCGGTGCTAGAGCCCTACTCTCCTACAATGAGCAGTTCTTC	CGARALLSYNEQFF
-	-	TRBV11-2	TRBJ2-3	TGTGCCAGCAGCTTAGATCTGGGGGCATGGGATACGCAGTATTTT	CASSLDLGAWDTQYF
-	TRBD2	TRBV7-2	TRBJ2-1	TGTGCCAGCGCCGCGGGGGGCTCCTACAATGAGCAGTTCTTC	CASAAGGSYNEQFF
few	-	TRBV21-1	TRBJ2-7	TGTGCCAGCAGCAAAGAAGGAGAGAGCTCCTACGAGCAGTACTTC	CASSKEGESSYEQYF
few	-	TRBV11-2	TRBJ2-3	TGTGCCAGCAGCCATTGGACTACCCTAAGGGAAAAAGATACGCAGTATTTT	CASSHWTTLREKDTQYF
few	-	TRBV25-1	TRBJ1-4	TGTGCCAGCAGTGAAGCAGGGGCTAATGAAAAACTGTTTTTT	CASSEAGANEKLFF